The count of the clone carrying this TCR beta chain is one. Its antigen is unidentified. This sample was taken from a study of shared clonotypes between healthy human individuals. Whole-study results and caveats: Among donors, sharing of clonotypes was expected to be affected by sequencing depth.

The CDR3 length is 15 residues. Trimming pared 5 bases from V and 4 bases from J, leaving 18 bases between. Germline V gene data show CDR1 as MDHEN and CDR2 as SYDVKM. This table comes from immunoSEQ multiplex PCR, and its TCRdb copy is limited to in-frame clones, with some not included. The sample lists roughly 720,000 clones; around 90% were seen once. The clonotype was recovered from a young man in good health. Some clones in this sample may be carry-over from other donors' samples. Sequencing was done on a sample of memory CD8+ T cells from PBMCs. The subset: CD45RO+ cells pooled with CCR7-negative TemRA cells. The gene calls are TRBV28 and TRBJ2-7; D tentatively reads TRBD1 or TRBD2 (5 bases each). The CDR3 reads CASSETIKWGYEQYF. DNA of the CDR3: TGTGCCAGCAGTGAAACAATAAAGTGGGGGTACGAGCAGTACTTC.